The 17 T cell receptor beta chains below all came from one sample that was sequenced in a study of regulatory dendritic cells for organ transplantation. The data were produced by immunoSEQ multiplex PCR, yet TCRdb's version contains in-frame clones alone and is incomplete. This sample yields almost 30,000 clones, of which approximately 79% are seen a single time; 2.2% belongs to the top ten. Sequenced input: memory CD4+ T cells from blood. Subset defined: CD45RO+ memory T cells. The receptors were gathered from a human donor in good health.

The rearrangement uses TRBV4-3 and TRBJ2-3; 9 positions match TRBD2. V shed 0 bases and J 6 bases; nucleotides not matched to a gene: 10. Germline lookup yields CDR1 LGHNA and CDR2 YSLEER. The CDR3 contains 17 residues. The CDR3 DNA follows: TGCGCCAGCAGCCAAGATCGTGCGGGAGGGCCCAGGGATACGCAGTATTTT. This sequence encodes CASSQDRAGGPRDTQYF.

The rearrangement links TRBV12-5 to TRBJ2-3; perhaps TRBD2 as D (5 bases). Germline V gives CDR1 LGHNT, CDR2 FRNRAP. Trimming pared 7 bases from V and 2 bases from J, leaving 10 bases between. CDR3 size: 13 residues. The DNA for the CDR3 is TGTGCTAGTGCCCGAGGGATCACAGATACGCAGTATTTT. It is translated as CASARGITDTQYF.

This clone was detected a few times. V is TRBV2 and J is TRBJ1-2; 7 bases match TRBD1. With 2 bases clipped from V and 8 bases from J, the junction kept 5 bases outside the gene matches. Germline lookup yields CDR1 SNHLY and CDR2 FYNNEI. The CDR3 runs to 13 residues. The CDR3 here is CASSEKGAEGYTF. Here the CDR3 DNA reads TGTGCCAGCAGTGAAAAGGGGGCGGAAGGCTACACCTTC.

The chain combines TRBV7-8 with TRBJ1-6, with D possibly TRBD1 on 5 matching bases. Looked up from germline, CDR1 is SGHVS and CDR2 is FQNEAQ. V shed 4 bases and J shed 8 bases, with 12 bases lying between them. The CDR3 runs to 14 residues. CDR3 sequence reads: CASSYLRVDSPLHF. For the CDR3, the DNA is TGTGCCAGCAGCTATCTCAGGGTCGATTCACCCCTCCACTTT. The variable domain in full, completed from reference TRBV7-8 and TRBJ1-6, reads GAGVSQSPRYKVAKRGQDVALRCDPISGHVSLFWYQQALGQGPEFLTYFQNEAQLDKSGLPSDRFFAERPEGSVSTLKIQRTQQEDSAVYLCASSYLRVDSPLHFGNGTRLTVT.

The chain joins TRBV5-5 to TRBJ1-1; TRBD1 is a possible D gene (5 bases). The germline gives CDR1 SGHKS, CDR2 YYEKEE (reference sequence). V gave up 0 bases and J gave up 8 bases, with 11 bases separating them. This CDR3 has 13 amino acids. The CDR3: CASSLDWQGEAFF. CDR3 bases: TGTGCCAGCAGCTTGGATTGGCAGGGAGAAGCTTTCTTT.

The rearrangement joins TRBV14 to TRBJ1-1; no firm D call. This CDR3 region has 13 residues. V lost 0 bases to trimming and J lost 3 bases, with 5 bases between them. CDR1 and CDR2 (germline): SGHDN, FVKESK. Here the CDR3 reads CASSQEDYTEAFF. DNA for the CDR3: TGTGCCAGCAGCCAAGAAGATTACACTGAAGCTTTCTTT. Variable domain in full (rest from reference TRBV14 and TRBJ1-1): EAGVTQFPSHSVIEKGQTVTLRCDPISGHDNLYWYRRVMGKEIKFLLHFVKESKQDESGMPNNRFLAERTGGTYSTLKVQPAELEDSGVYFCASSQEDYTEAFFGQGTRLTVV.

Details on this clone: The same CDR3 is also encoded by other DNA sequences in this sample. V is TRBV7-2 and J is TRBJ1-2, with 10 bases that match TRBD1. This CDR3 contains 14 residues. Germline V gene sequence: CDR1 SGHTA, CDR2 FQGNSA. V shed 3 bases and J 5 bases; nucleotides not matched to a gene: 3. The DNA of the CDR3 is TGTGCCAGCAGCTTGGACAGGGGGATTTATGGCTACACCTTC. Its translation: CASSLDRGIYGYTF.

The chain joins TRBV11-2 to TRBJ1-2; D is ambiguous. The CDR3 consists of 13 residues. Germline CDR1 SGHAT, CDR2 FQNNGV. V dropped 2 bases and J dropped 5 bases, with 9 bases sitting between them. The CDR3 sequence: CASSLRVAYGYTF. Here the CDR3 DNA reads TGTGCCAGCAGCTTAAGGGTCGCATATGGCTACACCTTC.

This clone ranks as medium-sized. The rearrangement links TRBV4-1 to TRBJ2-5, with D unclear. CDR1 is MGHRA and CDR2 is YSYEKL in the germline V gene. Trimming removed 5 bases at V and 5 bases at J, with 21 bases between. The CDR3 covers 16 residues. The CDR3: CASSSAVTPARETQYF. The DNA of the CDR3 is TGCGCCAGCAGCTCCGCGGTCACCCCAGCGAGGGAGACCCAGTACTTC.

The V call is TRBV18, the J call TRBJ1-1; D gene uncertain. V lost 0 bases to trimming and J lost 6 bases, with 8 bases between them. The CDR3 runs to 13 residues. Germline V gives CDR1 KGHSH, CDR2 LQKENI. This CDR3 reads CASSPPQGSEAFF. The CDR3 DNA is TGTGCCAGCTCACCACCTCAAGGCTCTGAAGCTTTCTTT.

This chain links TRBV3-2 with TRBJ2-7. TRBV3-2 counts as a pseudogene. CDR3 length equals 9 residues. The CDR3 loop reads CASSSSDYF. The CDR3 coding sequence is TGTGCCAGCAGCTCCTCCGATTACTTC.

This chain connects TRBV18 to TRBJ1-1; D is possibly TRBD1 (5 bases). Per the germline V gene, CDR1 is KGHSH and CDR2 is LQKENI. The ends were cut back, 7 bases at V and 7 bases at J, with 19 bases in the middle. The CDR3 runs to 14 residues. The CDR3 reads CASFQGLDSLEAFF. In DNA, the CDR3 is TGTGCCAGCTTTCAGGGACTGGATTCCCTTGAAGCTTTCTTT.

The J gene is TRBJ1-2, the V gene TRBV27; tentatively, D is TRBD1 (6 bases). Germline values: CDR1 MNHEY, CDR2 SMNVEV (reference sequence). Trimming stripped 5 bases from V and 8 bases from J, with 15 bases between. The CDR3 contains 13 residues. DNA for the CDR3: TGTGCCAGCAGTAGCCGAGGGGGGTACGGCTACACCTTC. This codes for CASSSRGGYGYTF.

The V and J genes are TRBV7-2 and TRBJ1-2; D is ambiguous. CDR3 length equals 13 residues. CDR1 is SGHTA and CDR2 is FQGNSA in the germline V gene. Trimming removed 5 bases at V and 6 bases at J, with 13 bases between. The CDR3 DNA reads as TGTGCCAGCAGCCCCTATTTGTATGATGGCTACACCTTC. It is translated as CASSPYLYDGYTF. Supplemented by reference TRBV7-2 and TRBJ1-2, the full variable domain reads GAGVSQSPSNKVTEKGKDVELRCDPISGHTALYWYRQSLGQGLEFLIYFQGNSAPDKSGLPSDRFSAERTGGSVSTLTIQRTQQEDSAVYLCASSPYLYDGYTFGSGTRLTVV.

This clone has just one count. This chain links TRBV5-1 with TRBJ2-1; D may be TRBD1 (6 bases). The V end was cut by 5 bases, the J end by 4 bases, with 16 bases between. This CDR3 contains 15 residues. Germline V lookup: CDR1 SGHRS, CDR2 YFSETQ. CDR3 in amino acids: CASRRTGTQYNEQFF. In nucleotides, the CDR3 is TGCGCCAGCAGACGCACCGGGACACAGTACAATGAGCAGTTCTTC.

The chain carries TRBV4-2 and TRBJ2-7; TRBD2 agrees at 8 bases. Germline CDR1 reads LGHNA; CDR2 reads YNFKEQ. The J segment lost 4 bases and the V segment lost 7 bases, leaving 9 bases of the junction unmatched. CDR3 length: 14 amino acids. The CDR3 region has the DNA TGTGCCAGCACAGTCGGGCGGGGGGAATACGAGCAGTACTTC. Encoded protein: CASTVGRGEYEQYF.

In this sample, this clone turned up a few times. The genes are TRBV5-4 and TRBJ2-3, with 8 bases lining up with TRBD1. The CDR3 sequence is 15 residues long. CDR1 SGHNT and CDR2 YYREEE come from the germline V gene (reference sequence). V trimming: 0 bases; J trimming: 2 bases; junction bases outside the gene matches: 2. The CDR3 reads CASSLGDRNTDTQYF. The CDR3 DNA reads as TGTGCCAGCAGCTTGGGGGACAGGAACACAGATACGCAGTATTTT.